Listed below are T cell receptor beta chains from one sample, sequenced in a study of identical twins. TCRdb re-analysed the 5' RACE reads in MiXCR, keeping a single row per CDR3 protein. The profile shows hundreds of thousands of distinct CDR3 sequences, 18% of them singletons. These data are also associated with another study on T cells expressing NK-cell markers.

Sequencing was performed on PBMCs. The receptors were gathered from a woman aged 18-29 years in good health. Both conserved end residues are part of each CDR3. Fields, in order: CDR3 protein, CDR3 DNA, D gene, J gene, clone size, V gene. D genes are given only for firm matches. Not all rows give a size; the values are once, few, many and, for expanded clones, a class.

CDR3 protein: CASSFEGVGDGYTF; CDR3 DNA: TGCGCCAGCAGCTTTGAAGGGGTCGGGGATGGCTACACCTTC; D gene: .; J gene: TRBJ1-2; clone size: .; V gene: TRBV5-1
CDR3 protein: CATSRDLTGLYGYTF; CDR3 DNA: TGTGCCACCAGCAGAGATCTCACAGGGCTCTATGGCTACACCTTC; D gene: .; J gene: TRBJ1-2; clone size: few; V gene: TRBV15
CDR3 protein: CSASTVDSNQPQHF; CDR3 DNA: TGCAGTGCTAGTACCGTGGATAGCAATCAGCCCCAGCATTTT; D gene: .; J gene: TRBJ1-5; clone size: few; V gene: TRBV20-1
CDR3 protein: CASSKGQGNEKLFF; CDR3 DNA: TGTGCCAGCAGCAAGGGACAGGGGAATGAAAAACTGTTTTTT; D gene: TRBD1; J gene: TRBJ1-4; clone size: .; V gene: TRBV6-1
CDR3 protein: CASSPQQGAGYGYTF; CDR3 DNA: TGCGCCAGCAGCCCGCAACAGGGGGCAGGCTATGGCTACACCTTC; D gene: TRBD1; J gene: TRBJ1-2; clone size: once; V gene: TRBV5-1
CDR3 protein: CASSDVTGDLTYEQYF; CDR3 DNA: TGCGCCAGCAGTGACGTGACAGGGGACCTTACCTACGAGCAGTACTTC; D gene: TRBD1; J gene: TRBJ2-7; clone size: .; V gene: TRBV10-1
CDR3 protein: CASSQGDPAPLHF; CDR3 DNA: TGTGCCAGCAGCCAAGGGGATCCGGCACCCCTCCACTTT; D gene: .; J gene: TRBJ1-6; clone size: few; V gene: TRBV3-1
CDR3 protein: CAISLARFTGRAFTDTQYF; CDR3 DNA: TGTGCCATCAGTTTAGCCCGATTCACCGGGAGAGCATTCACAGATACGCAGTATTTT; D gene: .; J gene: TRBJ2-3; clone size: .; V gene: TRBV2
CDR3 protein: CAISEKPTGANGQPQHF; CDR3 DNA: TGTGCCATCAGTGAGAAACCGACAGGAGCGAACGGTCAGCCCCAGCATTTT; D gene: .; J gene: TRBJ1-5; clone size: many; V gene: TRBV10-3
CDR3 protein: CSARTQVYGYTF; CDR3 DNA: TGCAGTGCTAGAACCCAGGTCTATGGCTACACCTTC; D gene: .; J gene: TRBJ1-2; clone size: few; V gene: TRBV20-1
CDR3 protein: CASSGGFWGEETQYF; CDR3 DNA: TGTGCCAGCAGTGGGGGGTTCTGGGGGGAAGAGACCCAGTACTTC; D gene: .; J gene: TRBJ2-5; clone size: many; V gene: TRBV12-3/TRBV12-4
CDR3 protein: CASSGGLLITDTQYF; CDR3 DNA: TGTGCCAGCAGCGGGGGACTACTAATCACAGATACGCAGTATTTT; D gene: TRBD2; J gene: TRBJ2-3; clone size: few; V gene: TRBV9